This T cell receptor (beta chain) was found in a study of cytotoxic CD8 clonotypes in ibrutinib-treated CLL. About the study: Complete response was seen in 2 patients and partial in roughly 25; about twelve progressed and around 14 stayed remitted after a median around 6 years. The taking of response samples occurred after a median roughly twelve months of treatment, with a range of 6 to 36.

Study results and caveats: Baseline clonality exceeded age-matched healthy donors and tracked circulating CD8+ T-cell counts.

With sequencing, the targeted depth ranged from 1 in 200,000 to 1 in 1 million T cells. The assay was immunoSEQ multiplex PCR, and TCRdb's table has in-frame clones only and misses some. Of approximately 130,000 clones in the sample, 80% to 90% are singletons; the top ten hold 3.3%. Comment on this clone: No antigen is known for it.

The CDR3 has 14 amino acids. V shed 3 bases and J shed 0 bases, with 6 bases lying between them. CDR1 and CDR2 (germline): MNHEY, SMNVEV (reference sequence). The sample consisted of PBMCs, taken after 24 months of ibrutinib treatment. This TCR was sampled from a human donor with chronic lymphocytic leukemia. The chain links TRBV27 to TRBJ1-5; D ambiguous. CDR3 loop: CASSFGVSNQPQHF. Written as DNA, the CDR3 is TGTGCCAGCAGTTTCGGGGTTAGCAATCAGCCCCAGCATTTT.